This is a list of T cell receptor beta chains from one sample in a study of shared T cell receptors in the human thymus. The protocol was immunoSEQ multiplex PCR, while the TCRdb copy is restricted to in-frame clones and leaves out a portion. Found here are hundreds of thousands of clones, roughly 94% of them singletons; the top ten hold 0.015% to 0.025%. The sample taken for sequencing was thymocytes. The receptors here all came from a human donor. CDR3s include the opening cysteine and the closing phenylalanine or tryptophan. The D gene is left open where the match is weak.

TRBV10-3	TRBJ1-1	TRBD1	CAISDPTMDRKTEAFF
TRBV19	TRBJ1-1	.	CATTMDPDFTEAFF
TRBV4-1	TRBJ1-5	TRBD1	CASSGHGTAFNQPQHF
TRBV5-8	TRBJ2-7	.	CASLTEEQYF
TRBV4-1	TRBJ1-5	TRBD1	CASSQGRDSHQPQHF
TRBV14	TRBJ1-4	.	CASSPYWAEGEKLFF
TRBV6-1	TRBJ1-5	TRBD1	CASRHRGRKPQHF
TRBV2	TRBJ1-2	.	CASSDRLSYTF
TRBV7-9	TRBJ2-2	TRBD1	CASSLVRGPGELFF
TRBV30	TRBJ2-7	.	CAWSVQVGQSSYEQYF
TRBV5-4	TRBJ2-4	.	CASSLQRLAKNIQYF
TRBV9	TRBJ2-3	TRBD1	CASSGTGGISPDTQYF
TRBV6-5	TRBJ1-2	.	CASGGAHPNYGYTF
TRBV28	TRBJ2-1	TRBD2	CASRVRSGRASSEQFF
TRBV11-2	TRBJ2-3	TRBD2	CASSFGGDYSTDTQYF
TRBV15	TRBJ1-1	.	CATSRDLGVFNTEAFF
TRBV7-2	TRBJ2-5	TRBD2	CASSSLFSSGRQETQYF
TRBV5-5	TRBJ1-2	TRBD1	CASSRGTGDYTF
TRBV4-1	TRBJ2-1	.	CASSPATGSYNEQFF
TRBV18	TRBJ2-1	TRBD2	CASSQKLAGAAYEQFF
TRBV19	TRBJ1-5	.	CASSIAEQPQHF
TRBV11-2	TRBJ2-6	TRBD2	CASGTSSQSLGSGANVLTF
TRBV28	TRBJ1-1	.	CASRTRVSGPWTEAFF
TRBV27	TRBJ1-1	.	CASSLTKGRAEAFF
TRBV10-3	TRBJ2-7	TRBD2	CAISERGGLAGGSSYEQYF
TRBV7-2	TRBJ2-3	TRBD2	CASSYTLGTSGKAQYF
TRBV27	TRBJ1-1	TRBD1	CASSSHPGQGRTEAFF
TRBV5-4	TRBJ1-2	TRBD1	CASSPEDRDYGYTF
TRBV6-6	TRBJ2-7	.	CASLPFRDTPLEQYF
TRBV6-9	TRBJ2-2	TRBD2	CASSPLAGPNTGELFF
TRBV12-5	TRBJ2-2	TRBD2	CASGTRTSGAENTGELFF
TRBV5-1	TRBJ1-2	.	CASQLHTGNGYGYTF
TRBV5-4	TRBJ1-6	.	CASSRGGESPLHF
TRBV6-5	TRBJ2-1	.	CASSRNGAFNEQFF
TRBV7-8	TRBJ2-1	TRBD1	CASSYRGTGRYNEQFF
TRBV5-1	TRBJ2-4	TRBD1	CASRKTGGTLGAAKNIQYF
TRBV7-9	TRBJ2-7	.	CASSPRVAYEQYF
TRBV5-4	TRBJ2-1	.	CASSFNGGSSYNEQFF
TRBV27	TRBJ2-3	TRBD2	CASSPATSDPDTQYF
TRBV28	TRBJ1-5	.	CASRCHLGPQPYSNQPQHF
TRBV9	TRBJ2-1	TRBD1	CASSLNRGVSSYNEQFF
TRBV6-6	TRBJ2-5	TRBD1	CASSRQGGETQYF
TRBV5-6	TRBJ1-2	TRBD1	CASSFGTGMGGYTF
TRBV15	TRBJ2-7	.	CATSRDRTRPSYEQYF
TRBV4-1	TRBJ2-7	.	CASSQDIRQEQYF
TRBV28	TRBJ1-5	.	CASSFSSTRGDQHF
TRBV7-2	TRBJ2-2	.	CASSLAIRRNTGELFF
TRBV28	TRBJ1-1	.	CASRPGGTEAFF
TRBV5-4	TRBJ2-3	.	CASRSGTIDTQYF